Following are 4 T cell receptor beta chains from one sample sequenced in a study of cytomegalovirus exposure and HLA in healthy donors. It was with 60 Vbeta and 13 Jbeta primers that the PCR ran. Method: immunoSEQ multiplex PCR; TCRdb's copy keeps in-frame clones and lacks some. The profile covers more than 150,000 clones, with roughly 87% appearing a single time and approximately 0.23% taken by the ten largest. Specimen: PBMCs. The receptors were gathered from a girl less than two years old in good health and CMV-seronegative.

The genes are TRBV19 and TRBJ2-1; TRBD2 might be the D (6 bases). Germline V lookup: CDR1 LNHDA, CDR2 SQIVND (reference sequence). The V gene lost 2 bases and the J gene lost 9 bases, with 17 bases spanning the gap. The CDR3 covers 15 residues. The CDR3 is CASSISSVVVGEQFF. The DNA of the CDR3 is TGTGCCAGTAGTATATCTAGCGTGGTCGTCGGTGAGCAGTTCTTC.

The count of this clone is one. This chain joins TRBV19 and TRBJ1-2; D possibly corresponds to TRBD1 (5 bases). Trimming stripped 3 bases from V and 5 bases from J, with 13 bases between. Germline assignment: CDR1 LNHDA and CDR2 SQIVND (reference sequence). The CDR3 is made up of 14 amino acids. For the CDR3, the DNA is TGTGCCAGTAGTATCGGGGCAGGGACTTATGGCTACACCTTC. It specifies CASSIGAGTYGYTF.

The rearrangement uses TRBV9 and TRBJ2-6; a possible D gene is TRBD1 (5 bases). The CDR3 extends over 15 amino acids. Trimming removed 2 bases at V and 1 base at J, with 7 bases between. CDR1 and CDR2 from the germline V gene are SGDLS and YYNGEE. The CDR3 loop is CASSVRVSGANVLTF. CDR3 coding DNA: TGTGCCAGCAGCGTCAGGGTGTCTGGGGCCAACGTCCTGACTTTC.

This sequence joins TRBV15 and TRBJ2-1; 14 nucleotides align to TRBD2. The germline V gene has CDR1 LNHNV and CDR2 YYDKDF (reference sequence). The CDR3 length is 16 residues. The trim removed 7 bases at V and 7 bases at J, leaving 9 bases unmatched. The CDR3 is CATKVPGLAGENEQFF. The CDR3 DNA is TGTGCCACCAAGGTACCGGGACTAGCGGGAGAGAATGAGCAGTTCTTC.